The 27 T cell receptor beta chains reported below all come from one sample, sequenced in a study of cytomegalovirus exposure and HLA in healthy donors. The PCR had 60 Vbeta and 13 Jbeta primers. This table comes from immunoSEQ multiplex PCR, and its TCRdb copy is limited to in-frame clones, with some not included. The sample consists of tens of thousands of clones, around 84% of them appearing once. Sequenced input: PBMCs. Receptors originate from a woman aged 40 to 50 in good health and CMV-seronegative.

This clone was recorded once. The chain carries TRBV6-6 and TRBJ1-4, with D unresolved. CDR1 is MNHNY and CDR2 is SVGAGI in the germline V gene (reference sequence). Between the trimmed V and J ends, which lost 6 bases and 7 bases, there was a span of 12 bases. The CDR3 loop spans 13 amino acids. CDR3 sequence reads: CASSALRTEKLFF. DNA of the CDR3: TGTGCCAGCAGCGCTCTCAGAACTGAAAAACTGTTTTTT.

The chain uses TRBV14 and TRBJ1-2; D gene unclear. This CDR3 is 12 amino acids long. The germline V gene encodes CDR1 SGHDN and CDR2 FVKESK. With 1 base removed from V and 7 bases from J, the gap between germline ends came to 7 bases. The CDR3, as DNA: TGTGCCAGCAGCCAAGCTCCGGGTGGCTACACCTTC. Encoded protein: CASSQAPGGYTF.

The chain employs TRBV29-1 and TRBJ2-7; D gene ambiguous. There are 11 residues in the CDR3. Trimming took off 5 bases at V and 1 base at J, with 6 bases between the two ends. CDR1 is SQVTM and CDR2 is ANQGSEA in the germline V gene. CDR3 sequence reads: CSVSSSYEQYF. The CDR3 region has the DNA TGCAGCGTTAGTAGTTCCTACGAGCAGTACTTC.

The rearrangement uses TRBV9 and TRBJ2-7; 7 bases line up with TRBD1. Germline V CDR1 and CDR2: SGDLS, YYNGEE. V lost 3 bases to trimming and J lost 4 bases; unmatched junction nucleotides: 13. The CDR3 extends over 16 amino acids. CDR3 amino acids: CASSESISGQSYEQYF. DNA of the CDR3: TGTGCCAGCAGCGAGTCCATCTCGGGACAGTCTTACGAGCAGTACTTC. The full variable domain, with the rest looked up from reference TRBV9 and TRBJ2-7, is DSGVTQTPKHLITATGQRVTLRCSPRSGDLSVYWYQQSLDQGLQFLIQYYNGEERAKGNILERFSAQQFPDLHSELNLSSLELGDSALYFCASSESISGQSYEQYFGPGTRLTVT.

The gene calls are TRBV5-6 and TRBJ2-7, with D perhaps matching TRBD2 (5 bases). Germline CDR1 is SGHDT and CDR2 is YYEEEE. The CDR3 is made up of 12 amino acids. Trimming removed 4 bases from V and 7 bases from J, with 12 bases in between. Here the CDR3 reads CASSLGNGEQYF. CDR3 bases: TGTGCCAGCAGCCTCGGGAACGGGGAGCAGTACTTC.

The chain combines TRBV29-1 with TRBJ1-5, with D hard to call. CDR1 is SQVTM and CDR2 is ANQGSEA in the germline V gene. The germline V and J ends were trimmed by 4 bases and 2 bases, with 18 bases remaining between them. The CDR3 totals 16 residues. CDR3 sequence reads: CSVVWASPFGNQPQHF. The CDR3 DNA sequence: TGCAGCGTTGTATGGGCCTCTCCCTTTGGCAATCAGCCCCAGCATTTT.

The chain combines TRBV11-3 with TRBJ2-2; possible D gene TRBD1, 6 bases. V was trimmed by 6 bases and J by 6 bases, leaving 11 bases between them. This CDR3 has 13 amino acids. CDR1 and CDR2 from the germline V gene are SGHNT and YENEEA. CDR3 coding DNA: TGTGCCAGCAGAGCTACAGGGCCCGGGGAGCTGTTTTTT. The encoded protein is CASRATGPGELFF.

The V gene is TRBV29-1, the J gene TRBJ2-5; 9 bases line up with TRBD2. The CDR3 is 14 residues long. Looked up from germline, CDR1 is SQVTM and CDR2 is ANQGSEA. J gave up 4 bases and V 3 bases, and 6 bases lay outside the gene matches. CDR3: CSVDGLAGRETQYF. CDR3 sequence (DNA): TGCAGCGTTGATGGTCTAGCGGGACGAGAGACCCAGTACTTC.

This clone was detected only a few times. This chain uses TRBV4-1 with TRBJ2-3; 11 nucleotides agree with TRBD2. The germline CDR1 and CDR2 sequences are MGHRA and YSYEKL. The CDR3 extends over 16 amino acids. Trimming cost V 3 bases and J 2 bases; bases outside gene matches: 4. CDR3 sequence: CASSQTSGDITDTQYF. CDR3 nucleotides: TGCGCCAGCAGCCAGACTAGCGGGGATATCACAGATACGCAGTATTTT.

The chain links TRBV11-3 to TRBJ2-7, with D perhaps matching TRBD1 (7 bases). Germline V gene data show CDR1 as SGHNT and CDR2 as YENEEA. V was shortened by 5 bases and J by 7 bases, with 18 bases between the two germline ends. This CDR3 has 14 amino acids. DNA for the CDR3: TGTGCCAGCAGCCAGGGGGGAACCATAAGGGAGCAGTACTTC. Translation gives CASSQGGTIREQYF.

This CDR3 reads CASSPGTISASPLHF. CDR3 DNA sequence: TGTGCCAGCAGCCCCGGGACTATCTCGGCTTCACCCCTCCACTTT. The chain couples TRBV7-2 to TRBJ1-6, with a possible D match to TRBD1 (5 bases). Trimming took off 5 bases at V and 9 bases at J, with 17 bases between the two ends. This CDR3 is 15 amino acids long. The germline gives CDR1 SGHTA, CDR2 FQGNSA.

The V call is TRBV11-2, the J call TRBJ1-2; 7 bases align to TRBD1. Losses at the gene ends were 4 bases for V and 8 bases for J; bases not matched to a gene: 7. Germline CDR1 is SGHAT and CDR2 is FQNNGV. CDR3 size: 13 residues. The DNA of the CDR3 is TGTGCCAGCAGCTCAAAGGGGGCGCTCGGCTACACCTTC. The encoded protein is CASSSKGALGYTF.

The rearrangement joins TRBV5-6 to TRBJ2-7, with 10 positions matching TRBD1. Germline values: CDR1 SGHDT, CDR2 YYEEEE. V dropped 4 bases and J dropped 2; count of bases not matched to a gene: 6. The CDR3 runs to 15 residues. CDR3 region: CASSLPGQGTYEQYF. In DNA, the CDR3 is TGTGCCAGCAGCCTCCCGGGACAGGGGACCTACGAGCAGTACTTC.

This clone has more than one count but fewer than ten. The J gene is TRBJ1-4, the V gene TRBV27, with a tentative D call TRBD1 (6 bases). This CDR3 comprises 14 residues. V was shortened by 6 bases and J by 7 bases, with 15 bases between the two germline ends. CDR1 is MNHEY and CDR2 is SMNVEV in the germline V gene (reference sequence). CDR3 in DNA: TGTGCCAGCAGATTACAGGGTTTGGGTGAAAAACTGTTTTTT. Amino acid sequence: CASRLQGLGEKLFF.

This sequence joins TRBV10-3 and TRBJ2-5; 13 bases are a match to TRBD2. The DNA end is a closer match to TRBJ2-7, so the J assignment may be wrong. Germline CDR1 reads ENHRY; CDR2 reads SYGVKD. CDR3 length: 14 amino acids. The CDR3 DNA sequence: TGTGCCATCAGCCCAGGGACTAGCGGGGACGAGCAGTACTTC. Translated: CAISPGTSGDEQYF.

V gene TRBV6-5 combines with J gene TRBJ1-4; tentative D call: TRBD1 (6 bases). CDR3 length: 15 amino acids. From germline, CDR1 is MNHEY and CDR2 SVGAGI. V was clipped by 4 bases and J by 4 bases, with 13 bases between them. The CDR3 loop reads CASSSAQGLNEKLFF. The CDR3 DNA reads TGTGCCAGCAGTTCCGCACAGGGTCTTAATGAAAAACTGTTTTTT.

This clone was detected only once. The chain combines TRBV28 with TRBJ2-5; 7 nucleotides match TRBD1. Germline-derived CDR1 and CDR2 are MDHEN and SYDVKM. V lost 5 bases to trimming and J lost 6 bases; unmatched junction nucleotides: 9. The length of the CDR3 is 14 residues. The DNA for the CDR3 is TGTGCCAGCAGTGCACACAGGGGAATGCAGACCCAGTACTTC. The encoded protein is CASSAHRGMQTQYF.

The chain links TRBV5-6 to TRBJ2-3, with D unresolved. The V gene lost 1 base and the J gene lost 3 bases, with 9 bases spanning the gap. The CDR3 covers 14 residues. CDR1 is SGHDT, CDR2 YYEEEE, per germline. CDR3 sequence (DNA): TGTGCCAGCAGCTTGCTAGGCAGTACAGATACGCAGTATTTT. The encoded protein is CASSLLGSTDTQYF.

The gene calls are TRBV28 and TRBJ1-4; D perhaps matches TRBD1 (5 bases). Germline V gene data show CDR1 as MDHEN and CDR2 as SYDVKM. This CDR3 is 15 amino acids long. V dropped 6 bases and J dropped 6 bases, with 17 bases sitting between them. The CDR3 here is CASRLGARDYEKLFF. CDR3 nucleotides: TGTGCCAGCAGACTCGGGGCCAGGGACTATGAAAAACTGTTTTTT. The whole variable domain, filled in from reference TRBV28 and TRBJ1-4, reads DVKVTQSSRYLVKRTGEKVFLECVQDMDHENMFWYRQDPGLGLRLIYFSYDVKMKEKGDIPEGYSVSREKKERFSLILESASTNQTSMYLCASRLGARDYEKLFFGSGTQLSVL.

The rearrangement uses TRBV6-5 and TRBJ2-1; TRBD2 aligns across 7 bases. The germline CDR1 and CDR2 sequences are MNHEY and SVGAGI. The J segment lost 9 bases and the V segment lost 2 bases, leaving 10 bases of the junction unmatched. This CDR3 is built from 15 residues. The CDR3 nucleotides are TGTGCCAGCAGTTACGAGGGCGGGAGCGGCGGTGAGCAGTTCTTC. Amino acids: CASSYEGGSGGEQFF.

This clone was recorded only once. This chain uses TRBV7-3 with TRBJ2-3; D perhaps matches TRBD2 (6 bases). The CDR3 consists of 14 residues. In germline, CDR1 is SGHTA, CDR2 FQGTGA. Trimming shortened V by 3 bases and J by 4 bases, and 11 bases separated the two germline ends. The CDR3 loop is CASSLSGRSDTQYF. In DNA form, the CDR3 reads TGTGCCAGCAGCTTGTCAGGGAGGTCAGATACGCAGTATTTT.

The chain links TRBV5-6 to TRBJ2-6, with D possibly matching TRBD2 (5 bases). The germline V and J ends were trimmed by 2 bases and 6 bases, with 9 bases remaining between them. CDR1 is SGHDT and CDR2 is YYEEEE in the germline V gene. The length of the CDR3 is 14 residues. This CDR3 is CASSFGLLANVLTF. The CDR3 DNA is TGTGCCAGCAGCTTCGGACTGCTGGCCAACGTCCTGACTTTC. Based on the CDR3 plus reference TRBV5-6 and TRBJ2-6, the full variable domain is DAGVTQSPTHLIKTRGQQVTLRCSPKSGHDTVSWYQQALGQGPQFIFQYYEEEERQRGNFPDRFSGHQFPNYSSELNVNALLLGDSALYLCASSFGLLANVLTFGAGSRLTVL.

V is TRBV27 and J is TRBJ2-1; 10 bases fit TRBD2. Germline assignment: CDR1 MNHEY and CDR2 SMNVEV (reference sequence). CDR3 length: 15 residues. V was pared by 3 bases and J by 5 bases, with 4 bases of the junction left unmatched. DNA for the CDR3: TGTGCCAGCAGTTTCCGACTAGCGGGCCACAATGAGCAGTTCTTC. Its translation is CASSFRLAGHNEQFF.

In DNA, the CDR3 is TGCGCCAGCAGCTTGCCCGGTGATAGTTCCTCCTACGAGCAGTACTTC. This encodes CASSLPGDSSSYEQYF. The chain employs TRBV5-1 and TRBJ2-7, with D uncertain. This CDR3 has 16 residues. From germline, CDR1 is SGHRS and CDR2 YFSETQ. Trimming shortened V by 1 base and J by 0 bases, and 14 bases separated the two germline ends.

This clone was picked up a small number of times. This sample also contains other DNA sequences that code for the same CDR3. The chain recombines TRBV7-3 with TRBJ2-7; D may be TRBD2 (6 bases). The CDR3 is 13 residues long. V lost 3 bases, J lost 3 bases, and 9 bases lay in between. CDR1 is SGHTA, CDR2 FQGTGA, per germline. The CDR3 DNA is TGTGCCAGCAGCTTTGGGGGAGGCTACGAGCAGTACTTC. It is translated as CASSFGGGYEQYF.

The chain is built from TRBV19 and TRBJ2-3, with TRBD2 matching over 8 bases. J gave up 5 bases and V 6 bases, and 7 bases lay outside the gene matches. There are 14 residues in the CDR3. Germline V gene sequence: CDR1 LNHDA, CDR2 SQIVND (reference sequence). CDR3 protein: CASSQRTSLDTQYF. The CDR3 bases are TGTGCCAGTAGCCAAAGGACTAGCTTAGATACGCAGTATTTT.

CDR3 residues: CASSVSGSIYEQYF. DNA of the CDR3: TGTGCCAGCAGCGTAAGCGGGAGTATTTACGAGCAGTACTTC. The V call is TRBV9, the J call TRBJ2-7; 8 nucleotides match TRBD2. Germline V gene lookup returns CDR1 SGDLS and CDR2 YYNGEE. The CDR3 consists of 14 residues. J gave up 4 bases and V 1 base, and 4 bases lay outside the gene matches.